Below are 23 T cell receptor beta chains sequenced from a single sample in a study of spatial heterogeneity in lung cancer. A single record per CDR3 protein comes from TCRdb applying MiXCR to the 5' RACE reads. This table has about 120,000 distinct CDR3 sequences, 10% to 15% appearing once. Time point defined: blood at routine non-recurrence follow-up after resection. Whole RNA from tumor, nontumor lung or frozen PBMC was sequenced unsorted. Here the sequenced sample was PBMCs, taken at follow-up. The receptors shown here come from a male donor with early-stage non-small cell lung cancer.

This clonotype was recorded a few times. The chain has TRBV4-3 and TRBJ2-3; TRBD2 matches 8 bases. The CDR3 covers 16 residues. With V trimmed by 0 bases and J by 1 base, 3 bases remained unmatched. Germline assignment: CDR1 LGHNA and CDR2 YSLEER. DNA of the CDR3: TGCGCCAGCAGCCAAGACGGTAGCGGGGGCACAGATACGCAGTATTTT. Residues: CASSQDGSGGTDTQYF.

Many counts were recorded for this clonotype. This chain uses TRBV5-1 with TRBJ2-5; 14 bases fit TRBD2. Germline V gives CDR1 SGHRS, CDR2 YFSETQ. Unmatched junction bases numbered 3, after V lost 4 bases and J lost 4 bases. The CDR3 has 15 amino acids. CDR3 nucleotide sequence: TGCGCCAGCAGCGGGACTAGCGGGGGAGGAGAGACCCAGTACTTC. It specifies CASSGTSGGGETQYF.

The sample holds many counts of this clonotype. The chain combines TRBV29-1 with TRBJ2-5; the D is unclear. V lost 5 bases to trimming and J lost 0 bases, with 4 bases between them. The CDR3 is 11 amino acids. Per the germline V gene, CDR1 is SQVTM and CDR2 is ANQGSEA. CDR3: CSVKNQETQYF. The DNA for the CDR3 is TGCAGCGTTAAAAACCAAGAGACCCAGTACTTC.

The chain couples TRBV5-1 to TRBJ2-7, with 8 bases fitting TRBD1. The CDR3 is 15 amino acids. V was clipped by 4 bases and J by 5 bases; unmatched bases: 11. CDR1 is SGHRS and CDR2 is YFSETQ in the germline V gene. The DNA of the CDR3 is TGCGCCAGCAGCCCCAAGACAGGGGAAGGGAACGAGCAGTACTTC. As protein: CASSPKTGEGNEQYF. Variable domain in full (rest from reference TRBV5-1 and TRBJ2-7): KAGVTQTPRYLIKTRGQQVTLSCSPISGHRSVSWYQQTPGQGLQFLFEYFSETQRNKGNFPGRFSGRQFSNSRSEMNVSTLELGDSALYLCASSPKTGEGNEQYFGPGTRLTVT.

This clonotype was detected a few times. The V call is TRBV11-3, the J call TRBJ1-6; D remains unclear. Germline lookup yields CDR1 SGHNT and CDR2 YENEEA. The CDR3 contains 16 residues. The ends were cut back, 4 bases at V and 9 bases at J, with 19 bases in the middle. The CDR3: CASSSSGLSWSSPLHF. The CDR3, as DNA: TGTGCCAGCAGCTCCAGTGGCCTATCTTGGAGTTCACCCCTCCACTTT.

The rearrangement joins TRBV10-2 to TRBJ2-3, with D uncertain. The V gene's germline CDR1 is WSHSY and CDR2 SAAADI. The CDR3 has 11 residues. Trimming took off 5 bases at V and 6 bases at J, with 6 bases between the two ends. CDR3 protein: CASSQEDTQYF. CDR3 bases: TGCGCCAGCAGTCAAGAGGATACGCAGTATTTT.

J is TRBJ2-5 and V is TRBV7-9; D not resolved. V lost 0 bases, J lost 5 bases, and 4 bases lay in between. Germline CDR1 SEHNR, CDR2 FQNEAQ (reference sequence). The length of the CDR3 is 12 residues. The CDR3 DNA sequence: TGTGCCAGCAGCTTAGCCTCGGAGACCCAGTACTTC. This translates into CASSLASETQYF.

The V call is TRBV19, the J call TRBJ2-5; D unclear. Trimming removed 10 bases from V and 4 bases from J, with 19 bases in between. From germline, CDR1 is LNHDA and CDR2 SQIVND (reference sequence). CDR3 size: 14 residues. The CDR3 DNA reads TGTGCCACCCACCCGGGTGAGGTGGCAGAGACCCAGTACTTC. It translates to CATHPGEVAETQYF.

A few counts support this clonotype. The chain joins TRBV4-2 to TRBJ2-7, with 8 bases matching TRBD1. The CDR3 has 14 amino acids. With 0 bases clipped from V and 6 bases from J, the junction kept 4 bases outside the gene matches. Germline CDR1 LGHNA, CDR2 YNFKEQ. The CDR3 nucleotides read TGTGCCAGCAGCCAAGATATCAGGGGGCGCGAGCAGTACTTC. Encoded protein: CASSQDIRGREQYF.

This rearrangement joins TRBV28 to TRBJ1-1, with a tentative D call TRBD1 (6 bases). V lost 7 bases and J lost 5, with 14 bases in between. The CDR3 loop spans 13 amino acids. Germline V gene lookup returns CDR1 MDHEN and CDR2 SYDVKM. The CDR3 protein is CASTNEGGTEAFF. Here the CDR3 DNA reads TGTGCCAGCACTAATGAGGGGGGAACTGAAGCTTTCTTT.

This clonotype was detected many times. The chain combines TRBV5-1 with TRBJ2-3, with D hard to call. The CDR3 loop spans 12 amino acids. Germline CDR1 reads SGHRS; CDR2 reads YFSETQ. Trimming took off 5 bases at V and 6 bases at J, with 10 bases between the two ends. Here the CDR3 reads CASSSPKDTQYF. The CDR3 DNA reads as TGCGCCAGCAGTTCTCCGAAGGATACGCAGTATTTT.

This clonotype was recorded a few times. CDR3 region: CASSLQDTARPLHF. The CDR3 DNA follows: TGTGCCAGCAGCCTACAGGACACCGCCAGACCCCTCCACTTT. V gene TRBV28 combines with J gene TRBJ1-6; D is possibly TRBD1 (5 bases). V lost 6 bases and J lost 12, with 18 bases in between. The CDR3 is 14 amino acids. Germline lookup yields CDR1 MDHEN and CDR2 SYDVKM.

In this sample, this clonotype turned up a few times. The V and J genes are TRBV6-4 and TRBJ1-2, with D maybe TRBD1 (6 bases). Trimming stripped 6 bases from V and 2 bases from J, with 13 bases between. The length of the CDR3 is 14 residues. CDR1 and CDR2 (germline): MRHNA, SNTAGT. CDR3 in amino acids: CASSVAGVNYGYTF. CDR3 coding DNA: TGTGCCAGCAGCGTCGCAGGGGTAAACTATGGCTACACCTTC.

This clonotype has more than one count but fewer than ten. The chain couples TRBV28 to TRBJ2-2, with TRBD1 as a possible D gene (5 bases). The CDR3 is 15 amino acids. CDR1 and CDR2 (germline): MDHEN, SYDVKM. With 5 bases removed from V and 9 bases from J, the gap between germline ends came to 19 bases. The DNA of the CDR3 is TGTGCCAGCAGTCTTGGACATATGACACCAAGGGAGCTGTTTTTT. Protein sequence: CASSLGHMTPRELFF.

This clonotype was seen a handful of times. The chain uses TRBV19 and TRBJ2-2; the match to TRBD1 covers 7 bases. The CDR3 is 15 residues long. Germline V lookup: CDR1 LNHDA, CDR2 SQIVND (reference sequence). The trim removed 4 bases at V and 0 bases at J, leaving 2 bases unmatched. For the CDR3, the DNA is TGTGCCAGTAGTACAGGACAGGCGAACACCGGGGAGCTGTTTTTT. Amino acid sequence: CASSTGQANTGELFF.

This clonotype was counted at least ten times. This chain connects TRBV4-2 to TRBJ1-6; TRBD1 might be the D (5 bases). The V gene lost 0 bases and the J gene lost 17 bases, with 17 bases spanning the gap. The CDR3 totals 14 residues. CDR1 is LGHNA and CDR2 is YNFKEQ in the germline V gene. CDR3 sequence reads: CASSQEPGRGMFHF. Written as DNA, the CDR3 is TGTGCCAGCAGCCAAGAACCGGGACGAGGGATGTTCCACTTT.

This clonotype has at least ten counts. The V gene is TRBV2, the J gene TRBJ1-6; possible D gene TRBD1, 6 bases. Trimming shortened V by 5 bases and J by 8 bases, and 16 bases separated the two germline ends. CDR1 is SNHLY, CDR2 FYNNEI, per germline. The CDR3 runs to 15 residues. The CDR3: CASSTGRDLHSPLHF. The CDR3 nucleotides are TGTGCCAGCAGTACAGGGAGGGACTTGCATTCACCCCTCCACTTT.

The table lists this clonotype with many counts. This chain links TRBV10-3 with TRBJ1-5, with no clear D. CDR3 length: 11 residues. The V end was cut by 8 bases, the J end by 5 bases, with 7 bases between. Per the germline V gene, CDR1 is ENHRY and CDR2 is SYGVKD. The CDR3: CAIERDQPQHF. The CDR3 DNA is TGTGCCATCGAGAGGGATCAGCCCCAGCATTTT.

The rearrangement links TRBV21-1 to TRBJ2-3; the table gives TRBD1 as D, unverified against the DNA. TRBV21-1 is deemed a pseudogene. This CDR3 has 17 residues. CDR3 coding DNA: TGTGCCAGCAGCCCCCGGGAGAGACAGGGGGTCACAGATACGCAGTATTTT. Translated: CASSPRERQGVTDTQYF.

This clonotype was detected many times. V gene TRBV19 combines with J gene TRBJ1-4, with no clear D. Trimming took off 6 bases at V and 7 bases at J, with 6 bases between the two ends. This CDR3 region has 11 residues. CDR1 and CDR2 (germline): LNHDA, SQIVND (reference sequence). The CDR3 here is CASSLSEKLFF. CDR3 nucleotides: TGTGCCAGTAGCCTAAGTGAAAAACTGTTTTTT. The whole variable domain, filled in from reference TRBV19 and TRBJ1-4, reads DGGITQSPKYLFRKEGQNVTLSCEQNLNHDAMYWYRQDPGQGLRLIYYSQIVNDFQKGDIAEGYSVSREKKESFPLTVTSAQKNPTAFYLCASSLSEKLFFGSGTQLSVL.

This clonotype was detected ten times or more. CDR3 bases: TGCGCCAGCAGCCCATCGACGGACTCCTACGAGCAGTACTTC. Translated: CASSPSTDSYEQYF. This chain joins TRBV5-1 and TRBJ2-7; D is undetermined. V shed 4 bases and J shed 0 bases, with 11 bases lying between them. Germline V gene sequence: CDR1 SGHRS, CDR2 YFSETQ. The CDR3 runs to 14 residues.

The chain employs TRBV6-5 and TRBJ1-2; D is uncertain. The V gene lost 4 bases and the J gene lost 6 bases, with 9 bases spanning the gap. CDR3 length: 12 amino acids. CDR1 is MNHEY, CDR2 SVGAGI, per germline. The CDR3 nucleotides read TGTGCCAGCAGTTGGTCGGGAGATGGCTACACCTTC. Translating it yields CASSWSGDGYTF.

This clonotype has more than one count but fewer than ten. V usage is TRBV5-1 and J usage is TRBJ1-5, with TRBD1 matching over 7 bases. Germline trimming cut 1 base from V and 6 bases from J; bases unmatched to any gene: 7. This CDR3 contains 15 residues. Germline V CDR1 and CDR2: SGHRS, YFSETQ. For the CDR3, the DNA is TGCGCCAGCAGCTTGTCGCCAGGGGGAACTCAGCCCCAGCATTTT. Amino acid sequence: CASSLSPGGTQPQHF.